This is a list of T cell receptor beta chains from one sample in a study of blood T cell repertoires in COVID-19. Measured with immunoSEQ multiplex PCR; TCRdb has only the in-frame clones, and not every one. Here the sample spans some 300,000 clones, roughly 86% being singletons. Specimen: PBMCs or T cells enriched from blood (not recorded which). Every receptor here comes from a woman between 45 and 65 years old who had been exposed to COVID-19. Both conserved end residues are part of each CDR3. The D gene is left open where the match is weak. Only part of the rows carry a size: once, few, many, or a class if the clone is expanded.

16	-	-	TRBV7-2	TRBJ2-1	TGTGCCAGCAGCCAGGGGGTAGGGAGGAGGAAAAAAGAGCAGTTCTTC	CASSQGVGRRKKEQFF
13	-	-	TRBV12-3/TRBV12-4	TRBJ1-1	TGTGCCAGCAGATTCCCAGGGGACACTGAAGCTTTCTTT	CASRFPGDTEAFF
14	-	TRBD1	TRBV28	TRBJ2-7	TGTGCCACCTACCGGGACAGGGTGTCCCACGAGCAGTACTTC	CATYRDRVSHEQYF
14	-	TRBD1	TRBV28	TRBJ1-1	TGTGCCAGCAGAGGGGACAGGGGAAACGCTGAAGCTTTCTTT	CASRGDRGNAEAFF
14	once	-	TRBV30	TRBJ2-7	TGTGCCGTGGAGGGACCCGGGGGCTCCTACGAGCAGTACTTC	CAVEGPGGSYEQYF
13	-	TRBD1	TRBV10-3	TRBJ1-1	TGTGCCATCAAGGGGACAGGGACCACTGAAGCTTTCTTT	CAIKGTGTTEAFF
14	-	TRBD1	TRBV27	TRBJ2-7	TGTGCCAGCAGTTCGAGACAGGGGTGGTACGAGCAGTACTTC	CASSSRQGWYEQYF
15	-	-	TRBV19	TRBJ2-1	TGTGCCAGTAGCAAGACAGGTAGTGCCCACAATGAGCAGTTCTTC	CASSKTGSAHNEQFF
16	-	-	TRBV3-1/TRBV3-2	TRBJ1-1	TGTGCCAGCAGCCAAGCAGGTGGAAGGGGAAACACTGAAGCTTTCTTT	CASSQAGGRGNTEAFF
14	-	-	TRBV7-9	TRBJ1-1	TGTGCCAGCAGCTTAGCCCCTAGGAACACTGAAGCTTTCTTT	CASSLAPRNTEAFF
17	-	TRBD2	TRBV7-2	TRBJ2-5	TGTGCCAGCAGCCTATCAGGGACTAGCGGGGGAGCTAAGACCCAGTACTTC	CASSLSGTSGGAKTQYF